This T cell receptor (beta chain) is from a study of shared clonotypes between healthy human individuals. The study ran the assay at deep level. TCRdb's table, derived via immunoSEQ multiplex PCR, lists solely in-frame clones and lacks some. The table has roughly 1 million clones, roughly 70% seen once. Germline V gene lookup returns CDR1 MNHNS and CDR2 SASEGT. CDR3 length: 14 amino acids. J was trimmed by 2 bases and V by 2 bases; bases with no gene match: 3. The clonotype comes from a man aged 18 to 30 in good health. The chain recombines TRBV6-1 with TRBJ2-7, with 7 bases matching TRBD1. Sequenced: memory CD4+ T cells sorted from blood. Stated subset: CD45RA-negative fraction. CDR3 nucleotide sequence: TGTGCCAGCAGTGAACACAGGGGACCCTACGAGCAGTACTTC. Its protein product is CASSEHRGPYEQYF.